One sample yielded the 4 T cell receptor beta chains listed below, sequenced in a study of pediatric ulcerative colitis. TCRdb keeps only in-frame clones here, not all; method: immunoSEQ multiplex PCR. The table lists some 37,000 clones, about 80% of them singletons. The rectum was sampled with one to two pinch biopsies at colonoscopy. Sequencing was performed on gut tissue. Receptors were obtained from a boy younger than 18 with moderate ulcerative colitis.

The chain employs TRBV18 and TRBJ1-3; D unclear. The CDR3 is 16 residues long. Trimming removed 3 bases at V and 4 bases at J, with 16 bases between. Looked up from germline, CDR1 is KGHSH and CDR2 is LQKENI. In DNA form, the CDR3 reads TGTGCCAGCTCACCTAATTTACCGGAACCGGGAAACACCATATATTTT. As protein: CASSPNLPEPGNTIYF.

The chain links TRBV7-8 to TRBJ2-7; no reliable D call. Trimming left V 2 bases short and J 4 bases short, with 18 bases between. The CDR3 runs to 16 residues. The V gene's germline CDR1 is SGHVS and CDR2 FQNEAQ. DNA of the CDR3: TGTGCCAGCAGCTTATCCGTAGGGCTCACACGATACGAGCAGTACTTC. Translation gives CASSLSVGLTRYEQYF.

This clone was counted between two and nine times. The CDR3, as DNA: TGTGCCAGCAGCCGAAGGGGAGCGGGGGGCTACACAGATACGCAGTATTTT. Translating it yields CASSRRGAGGYTDTQYF. The chain links TRBV14 to TRBJ2-3; 9 positions agree with TRBD2. Germline loops: CDR1 SGHDN, CDR2 FVKESK. The CDR3 length is 17 residues. The ends lost 4 bases at V and 2 bases at J; junction bases unmatched: 10.

The genes are TRBV7-9 and TRBJ2-7; D unclear. Trimming cost V 1 base and J 5 bases, with 6 bases left between them. CDR1 and CDR2 from the germline V gene are SEHNR and FQNEAQ (reference sequence). The CDR3 has 12 amino acids. The CDR3 loop is CASSLVSNEQYF. CDR3 DNA: TGTGCCAGCAGCTTAGTCTCTAACGAGCAGTACTTC. Based on the CDR3 plus reference TRBV7-9 and TRBJ2-7, the full variable domain is DTGVSQNPRHKITKRGQNVTFRCDPISEHNRLYWYRQTLGQGPEFLTYFQNEAQLEKSRLLSDRFSAERPKGSFSTLEIQRTEQGDSAMYLCASSLVSNEQYFGPGTRLTVT.